This T cell receptor beta chain is from a study of T cells in localized non-small cell lung cancer. Points from the study as a whole: Out of the top 100 tumor clones, a median around 57 were seen in adjacent lung. In uninvolved adjacent lung, T cell clonality reached its highest value, exceeding tumor. Without multi-region sequencing, intratumor heterogeneity could not be excluded.

Germline-derived CDR1 and CDR2 are SGHTA and FQGNSA. V lost 1 base, J lost 4 bases, and 4 bases lay in between. This CDR3 is 12 amino acids long. Profiling relied on immunoSEQ multiplex PCR, and the TCRdb table lists in-frame clones only, not all of them. In the table there are roughly 89,000 clones, approximately 90% of which are singletons. Notes on this clone: The antigen remains undetermined.

The chain couples TRBV7-2 to TRBJ1-1; D unclear. The receptor was derived from a woman aged 35 to 70 with stage II squamous cell lung carcinoma. Source: PBMCs, taken before any cancer treatment. The CDR3 is CASSLGFTEAFF. The CDR3, as DNA: TGTGCCAGCAGCTTAGGCTTCACTGAAGCTTTCTTT.